This T cell receptor (beta chain) came from a study of beta chain features in type 1 diabetes. Study-level information: Sorted cells examined across all samples numbered around 110,000,000.

Worth noting for this clone: Its antigen is not identified. The same CDR3 can be traced to other DNA sequences in this sample.

All of the isolated RNA was reverse transcribed, so expressed TCRB transcripts were sequenced. Measured with immunoSEQ multiplex PCR; TCRdb has only the in-frame clones, and not every one. The sample has about 110,000 clones; 40% are singletons. General study points: More deletions and fewer insertions at VDJ junctions were found in patients with type 1 diabetes. Healthy donors had naive, central memory and Treg TCRB repertoires that appeared less similar than those seen among patients.

V lost 3 bases to trimming and J lost 0 bases, with 9 bases between them. Germline V gene data show CDR1 as SGHAT and CDR2 as FQNNGV. The CDR3 extends over 14 amino acids. One heparinised blood draw averaging roughly 120 mL was given by each donor. This sequence originates from a woman under 30 in good health. Sequenced sample: stem cell memory CD4+ T cells from blood. The gene calls are TRBV11-2 and TRBJ2-7; perhaps TRBD2 as D (6 bases). This CDR3 reads CASSLGGSSYEQYF. As DNA, the CDR3 is TGTGCCAGCAGCTTGGGGGGAAGCTCCTACGAGCAGTACTTC.